The 25 T cell receptor beta chains listed next were all sequenced from one sample in a study of T-cell memory formation after mild COVID-19. TCRdb reanalysed the 5' RACE reads using MiXCR and keeps one entry per CDR3 protein. Here the sample spans around 420,000 distinct CDR3 sequences, more than 20% being singletons. Specimen: PBMCs or a T cell subset sorted from them (not recorded which). The source is an adult woman who had mild COVID-19 (a few samples of this study predate the infection). Cell type and time point are not known.

This clonotype occurred a few times. This chain links TRBV6-5 with TRBJ2-7; 9 bases map to TRBD2. V trimming: 5 bases; J trimming: 5 bases; junction bases outside the gene matches: 10. Looked up from germline, CDR1 is MNHEY and CDR2 is SVGAGI. The CDR3 is 15 amino acids. The CDR3 loop is CASSREISGSHEQYF. The CDR3 nucleotides are TGTGCCAGCAGTCGGGAGATTAGCGGGAGCCACGAGCAGTACTTC.

CDR3 nucleotides: TGTGCCAGCAGTTACTCTATGACGAGGGCAGTTAACTATGGCTACACCTTC. It translates to CASSYSMTRAVNYGYTF. The V and J genes are TRBV6-5 and TRBJ1-2; D gene uncertain. Germline assignment: CDR1 MNHEY and CDR2 SVGAGI. This CDR3 contains 17 residues. V was shortened by 0 bases and J by 1 base, with 15 bases between the two germline ends.

This clonotype was counted a few times. The genes are TRBV12-3 or TRBV12-4 and TRBJ2-4; D is possibly TRBD1 or TRBD2 (6 bases each). The CDR3 is 14 residues long. Trimming left V 6 bases short and J 8 bases short, with 17 bases between. CDR3 nucleotides: TGTGCCAGCAGCCCCACTGGAGGGGGAGACATTCAGTACTTC. Its translation: CASSPTGGGDIQYF.

Only a few counts were recorded for this clonotype. The rearrangement joins TRBV20-1 to TRBJ2-3; D remains unclear. Trimming shortened V by 0 bases and J by 2 bases, and 3 bases separated the two germline ends. CDR1 DFQATT and CDR2 SNEGSKA come from the germline V gene (reference sequence). The CDR3 totals 12 residues. The CDR3: CSARELTDTQYF. CDR3 nucleotide sequence: TGCAGTGCTAGAGAGCTCACAGATACGCAGTATTTT.

The gene calls are TRBV7-9 and TRBJ2-1; D is unresolved. The germline V and J ends were trimmed by 2 bases and 6 bases, with 11 bases remaining between them. Germline CDR1 is SEHNR and CDR2 is FQNEAQ (reference sequence). The CDR3 totals 14 residues. The CDR3 region has the DNA TGTGCCAGCAGCTTAATTGATAGAGGCAATGAGCAGTTCTTC. This codes for CASSLIDRGNEQFF. The full variable domain, completed using reference TRBV7-9 and TRBJ2-1, is DTGVSQNPRHKITKRGQNVTFRCDPISEHNRLYWYRQTLGQGPEFLTYFQNEAQLEKSRLLSDRFSAERPKGSFSTLEIQRTEQGDSAMYLCASSLIDRGNEQFFGPGTRLTVL.

This clonotype was counted only a few times. This sequence joins TRBV7-8 and TRBJ2-4, with 9 bases identical to TRBD1. V lost 5 bases, J lost 0 bases, and 11 bases stayed unmatched. In germline, CDR1 is SGHVS, CDR2 FQNEAQ. This CDR3 has 18 residues. The CDR3 region is CASSLDRGVLLAKNIQYF. The CDR3 nucleotides are TGTGCCAGCAGCCTTGACAGGGGGGTCCTTTTAGCCAAAAACATTCAGTACTTC.

V is TRBV12-3 or TRBV12-4 and J is TRBJ2-2; 8 nucleotides agree with TRBD2. Trimming at V came to 4 bases and at J to 6 bases, leaving 10 bases not matched to a gene. The CDR3 length is 16 residues. Here the CDR3 DNA reads TGTGCCAGCAGTTCCCTATCGGGAGGGCTCGCCGGGGAGCTGTTTTTT. Protein: CASSSLSGGLAGELFF.

The rearrangement links TRBV7-6 to TRBJ1-1; D possibly corresponds to TRBD1 (5 bases). The CDR3 length is 15 residues. Trimming removed 3 bases at V and 1 base at J, with 12 bases between. Germline loops: CDR1 SGHVS, CDR2 FNYEAQ. Written as DNA, the CDR3 is TGTGCCAGCAGCTTGGGCAGGGCTGGGAACACTGAAGCTTTCTTT. Amino acids: CASSLGRAGNTEAFF.

This clonotype appeared a single time. The V gene is TRBV14, the J gene TRBJ1-2, with 8 bases fitting TRBD1. Per germline, CDR1 SGHDN and CDR2 FVKESK. Trimming removed 4 bases from V and 5 bases from J; junction bases left unmatched: 6. This CDR3 region has 14 residues. This chain's CDR3 is CASSLDRARYGYTF. As DNA, the CDR3 is TGTGCCAGCAGCCTGGACAGGGCTAGGTATGGCTACACCTTC.

Only a few counts were recorded for this clonotype. The chain is built from TRBV7-8 and TRBJ1-1, with unresolved D. V was trimmed by 6 bases and J by 5 bases, leaving 13 bases between them. Per the germline V gene, CDR1 is SGHVS and CDR2 is FQNEAQ. This CDR3 contains 13 residues. In DNA, the CDR3 is TGTGCCAGCAGTCCACCGTGGCGGACTGAAGCTTTCTTT. It is translated as CASSPPWRTEAFF.

V is TRBV24-1 and J is TRBJ2-2, with 7 bases fitting TRBD1. Germline V gene data show CDR1 as KGHDR and CDR2 as SFDVKD. The CDR3 has 15 residues. The V gene end was trimmed by 3 bases and the J gene end by 6 bases; junction bases not matched to a gene: 6. The CDR3, as DNA: TGTGCCACCAGTGATCCAGGGGGATGGGCCGGGGAGCTGTTTTTT. This sequence encodes CATSDPGGWAGELFF.

The rearrangement joins TRBV3-1 to TRBJ1-2, with D maybe TRBD1 (6 bases). Trimming shortened V by 0 bases and J by 0 bases, and 14 bases separated the two germline ends. Germline CDR1 is LGHDT and CDR2 is YNNKEL (reference sequence). The CDR3 totals 17 residues. CDR3 sequence reads: CASSQDYWDTPNYGYTF. CDR3 in DNA: TGTGCCAGCAGCCAAGATTATTGGGACACCCCTAACTATGGCTACACCTTC.

Only a few counts were recorded for this clonotype. The chain's CDR3 is CASSPSGFYEQYF. Here the CDR3 DNA reads TGTGCCAGCAGCCCCTCCGGGTTCTACGAGCAGTACTTC. The rearrangement links TRBV7-9 to TRBJ2-7, with D hard to call. The ends were cut back, 5 bases at V and 3 bases at J, with 11 bases in the middle. This CDR3 has 13 residues. Germline loops: CDR1 SEHNR, CDR2 FQNEAQ (reference sequence).

This clonotype was seen more than once but under ten times. This chain connects TRBV20-1 to TRBJ2-3; 13 bases map to TRBD2. The CDR3 extends over 18 amino acids. Germline V gene lookup returns CDR1 DFQATT and CDR2 SNEGSKA (reference sequence). J was trimmed by 0 bases and V by 3 bases; bases with no gene match: 9. The CDR3 loop reads CSASRGALAGGSTDTQYF. CDR3 DNA: TGCAGTGCTAGCCGCGGGGCACTAGCGGGGGGGAGCACAGATACGCAGTATTTT.

In this sample, this clonotype turned up many times. V usage is TRBV7-6 and J usage is TRBJ2-1, with TRBD2 as a possible D gene (5 bases). The germline V gene has CDR1 SGHVS and CDR2 FNYEAQ. V shed 5 bases and J shed 8 bases, with 22 bases lying between them. The CDR3 totals 16 residues. The CDR3 coding sequence is TGTGCCAGCAGCGATGTTCTAGTTTCCGGTAGCGATGAGCAGTTCTTC. Protein: CASSDVLVSGSDEQFF.

The rearrangement uses TRBV9 and TRBJ2-7, with D maybe TRBD1 (6 bases). The CDR3 runs 16 residues. Germline lookup yields CDR1 SGDLS and CDR2 YYNGEE. V was clipped by 4 bases and J by 5 bases, with 22 bases between them. The DNA of the CDR3 is TGTGCCAGCAGCCCAACGAACAGGGCCCGGGGTGACGAGCAGTACTTC. This codes for CASSPTNRARGDEQYF.

There are a few counts of this clonotype. The chain has TRBV24-1 and TRBJ2-1; 10 nucleotides agree with TRBD1. Germline V lookup: CDR1 KGHDR, CDR2 SFDVKD. The CDR3 consists of 14 residues. V lost 4 bases to trimming and J lost 10 bases; unmatched junction nucleotides: 6. This chain's CDR3 is CATSDQGQGNEQFF. DNA for the CDR3: TGTGCCACCAGTGACCAGGGACAGGGGAACGAGCAGTTCTTC.

The J gene is TRBJ2-3, the V gene TRBV5-1; D is unclear. In germline, CDR1 is SGHRS, CDR2 YFSETQ. Trimming cost V 0 bases and J 3 bases, with 11 bases left between them. The CDR3 extends over 15 amino acids. The CDR3 sequence: CASSLEGKSTDTQYF. The CDR3 coding sequence is TGCGCCAGCAGCTTGGAAGGGAAAAGTACAGATACGCAGTATTTT.

This clonotype was observed a few times. The rearrangement links TRBV5-1 to TRBJ2-1, with 7 positions matching TRBD2. J gave up 9 bases and V 4 bases, and 10 bases lay outside the gene matches. CDR1 is SGHRS and CDR2 is YFSETQ in the germline V gene. There are 14 residues in the CDR3. CDR3 sequence reads: CASSPAPSGGEQFF. CDR3 coding DNA: TGCGCCAGCAGCCCGGCCCCTTCGGGGGGTGAGCAGTTCTTC.

This clonotype was counted only a few times. The rearrangement joins TRBV9 to TRBJ2-7; tentative D call: TRBD1 (6 bases). The germline V gene encodes CDR1 SGDLS and CDR2 YYNGEE. The CDR3 contains 12 residues. Trimming pared 3 bases from V and 6 bases from J, leaving 10 bases between. DNA for the CDR3: TGTGCCAGCAGCGCCGGGACAACCGAGCAGTACTTC. It yields the protein CASSAGTTEQYF. Based on the CDR3 plus reference TRBV9 and TRBJ2-7, the full variable domain is DSGVTQTPKHLITATGQRVTLRCSPRSGDLSVYWYQQSLDQGLQFLIQYYNGEERAKGNILERFSAQQFPDLHSELNLSSLELGDSALYFCASSAGTTEQYFGPGTRLTVT.

This clonotype has more than one count but fewer than ten. The chain couples TRBV5-5 to TRBJ2-7, with 8 bases identical to TRBD2. This CDR3 spans 17 amino acids. Germline CDR1 and CDR2: SGHKS and YYEKEE (reference sequence). Losses at the gene ends were 2 bases for V and 2 bases for J; bases not matched to a gene: 12. The CDR3 loop reads CASSFRFYSGEAYEQYF. DNA for the CDR3: TGTGCCAGCAGCTTCCGCTTTTATAGCGGGGAGGCCTACGAGCAGTACTTC.

The chain joins TRBV18 to TRBJ2-3, with TRBD1 identical over 8 bases. The length of the CDR3 is 15 residues. J gave up 4 bases and V 3 bases, and 6 bases lay outside the gene matches. Per germline, CDR1 KGHSH and CDR2 LQKENI. The CDR3 nucleotides read TGTGCCAGCTCACCGCGGGACAGGCAGGCAGATACGCAGTATTTT. Protein sequence: CASSPRDRQADTQYF.

The rearrangement joins TRBV25-1 to TRBJ2-7; a weak D match, TRBD2 (6 bases). The CDR3 covers 14 residues. V was shortened by 4 bases and J by 0 bases, with 10 bases between the two germline ends. Germline-derived CDR1 and CDR2 are MGHDK and SYGVNS. The CDR3, as DNA: TGTGCCAGCAGTGTGGGGAGGCCCTCCTACGAGCAGTACTTC. Translation: CASSVGRPSYEQYF.

This rearrangement joins TRBV6-6 to TRBJ1-2, with D possibly being TRBD1 (6 bases). Looked up from germline, CDR1 is MNHNY and CDR2 is SVGAGI (reference sequence). The germline V and J ends were trimmed by 3 bases and 2 bases, with 13 bases remaining between them. This CDR3 contains 15 residues. The CDR3 DNA sequence: TGTGCCAGCAGTTATGATGACAGGAGCAACTATGGCTACACCTTC. It encodes CASSYDDRSNYGYTF.

This clonotype was found a few times. This chain joins TRBV7-8 and TRBJ2-5; D possibly corresponds to TRBD1 (5 bases). Germline-derived CDR1 and CDR2 are SGHVS and FQNEAQ. The CDR3 sequence is 14 residues long. V shed 6 bases and J shed 2 bases, with 13 bases lying between them. CDR3 coding DNA: TGTGCCAGCAGACACTGGCAGGGACAAGAGACCCAGTACTTC. Protein product: CASRHWQGQETQYF.